This TCR beta chain was sequenced for a study of blood T cell repertoires in COVID-19. At the level of the study: There were acute and convalescent COVID-19 samples, and they came from the United States, Italy and Spain. From T cells, B-cell-depleted T cells, or PBMCs came the material, which was cDNA or gDNA.

The CDR3 is 14 residues long. Germline CDR1 is MNHEY and CDR2 is SVGEGT. After removal of 2 bases from V and 4 bases from J, the junction contained 4 bases not matched to a gene. In the original processing: Amplification of reference gene primers was used by the study to estimate nucleated cell counts. TCRdb's copy holds only in-frame clones and misses some; the assay was immunoSEQ multiplex PCR. The D gene and trimming were derived from the DNA, and the V and J assignments and clone size from that table. The table includes approximately 200,000 clones, 88% detected once. The sequence came from an older woman with acute or convalescent COVID-19. This rearrangement joins TRBV6-2 or TRBV6-3 to TRBJ2-7; 8 bases agree with TRBD2. The sample comprised peripheral blood. The CDR3 coding sequence is TGTGCCAGCAGTTACACGGGAGGGGGTTACGAGCAGTACTTC. This sequence encodes CASSYTGGGYEQYF.